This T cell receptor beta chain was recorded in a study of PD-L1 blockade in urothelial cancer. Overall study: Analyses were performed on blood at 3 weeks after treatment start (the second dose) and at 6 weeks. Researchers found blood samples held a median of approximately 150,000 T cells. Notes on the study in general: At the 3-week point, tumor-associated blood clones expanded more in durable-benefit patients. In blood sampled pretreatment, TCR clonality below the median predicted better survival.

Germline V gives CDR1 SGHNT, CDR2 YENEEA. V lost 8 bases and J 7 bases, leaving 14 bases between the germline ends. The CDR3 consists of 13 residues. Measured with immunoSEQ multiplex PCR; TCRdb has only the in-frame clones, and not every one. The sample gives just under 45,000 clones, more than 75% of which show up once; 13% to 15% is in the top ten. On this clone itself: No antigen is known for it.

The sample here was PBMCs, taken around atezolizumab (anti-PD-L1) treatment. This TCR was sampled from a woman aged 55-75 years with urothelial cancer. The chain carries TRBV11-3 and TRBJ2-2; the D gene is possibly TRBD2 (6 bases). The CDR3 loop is CASGQEGSGELFF. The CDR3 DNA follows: TGTGCCAGCGGGCAGGAGGGCAGCGGGGAGCTGTTTTTT.